This entry features one T cell receptor beta chain sequence. Its matching antigen is unknown. The CDR3 totals 12 residues. Germline V gene data show CDR1 as MNHNS and CDR2 as SASEGT. Trimming stripped 6 bases from V and 3 bases from J, with 9 bases between. Treatment given: approximately 9-day PBMC culture with coronavirus spike peptide pools or control peptides (ViraFEST assay). During the years 2011-2018, before the COVID-19 pandemic, the unexposed donor's CD4+ T cells were collected. The record originates from a study of vaccination and CD4 T cells after COVID-19. Once obtained from cultured CD4+ T cells, the DNA was sequenced using the Oncomine TCR Beta short-read assay. DNA came from CD4+ T cells after culture. TCRdb itself ran the PCR reads through MiXCR, one entry per CDR3 protein. Among 2,000 to 3,000 distinct CDR3 sequences listed, around 26% were seen once.

The clonotype comes from a human donor in good health. The sequenced sample was CD4+ T cells from blood, cultured in vitro. The J gene is TRBJ2-7, the V gene TRBV6-1; D perhaps matches TRBD1 (6 bases). As DNA, the CDR3 is TGTGCCAGCAGCGGACAGCTCTACGAGCAGTACTTC. Translating gives CASSGQLYEQYF.